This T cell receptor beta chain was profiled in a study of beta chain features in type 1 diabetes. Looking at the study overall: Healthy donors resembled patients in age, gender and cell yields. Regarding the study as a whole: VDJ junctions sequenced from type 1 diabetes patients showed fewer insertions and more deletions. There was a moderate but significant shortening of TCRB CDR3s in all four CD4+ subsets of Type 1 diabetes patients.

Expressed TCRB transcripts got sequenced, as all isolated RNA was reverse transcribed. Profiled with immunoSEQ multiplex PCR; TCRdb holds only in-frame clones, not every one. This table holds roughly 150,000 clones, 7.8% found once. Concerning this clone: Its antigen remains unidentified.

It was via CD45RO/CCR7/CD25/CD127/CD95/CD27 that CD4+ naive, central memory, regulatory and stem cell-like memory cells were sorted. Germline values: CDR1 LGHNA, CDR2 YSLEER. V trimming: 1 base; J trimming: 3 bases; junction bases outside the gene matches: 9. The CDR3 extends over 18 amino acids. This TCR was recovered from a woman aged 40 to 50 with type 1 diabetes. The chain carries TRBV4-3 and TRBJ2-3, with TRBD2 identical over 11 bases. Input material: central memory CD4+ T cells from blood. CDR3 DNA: TGCGCCAGCAGCCAAGCAGCTCTAGGACTAGCGGGTACAGATACGCAGTATTTT. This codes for CASSQAALGLAGTDTQYF.